The 5 T cell receptor beta chains below were found in one sample sequenced in a study of beta chain features in type 1 diabetes listed by TCRdb under 2018. The library came from the immunoSEQ multiplex PCR assay. All of the isolated RNA was reverse transcribed with the High Capacity cDNA Reverse Transcription Kit, so expressed TCRB transcripts were sequenced. TCRdb took this table from immuneACCESS and kept in-frame rearrangements with V and J called. Such tables lack part of the clones; where checked against another copy, unresolved V genes explain under half of the gap, and the rest is unexplained. The sample table holds 680,000 or so clones, of which roughly 16% were seen once. The ten most abundant clones make up about 0.097% of the sample. The sample consisted of naive CD4+ T cells from blood. What this sample's cell subset or site label stands for: true naive CD4+ T cells. The receptor set was obtained from a young man in good health.

This clone was seen a handful of times. The chain recombines TRBV18 with TRBJ2-5; D unresolved. From germline, CDR1 is KGHSH and CDR2 LQKENI. The germline V and J ends were trimmed by 3 bases and 4 bases, with 9 bases remaining between them. There are 13 residues in the CDR3. The CDR3 region is CASSPTEIETQYF. As DNA, the CDR3 is TGTGCCAGCTCACCTACAGAAATAGAGACCCAGTACTTC.

This clone occurred a few times. The chain combines TRBV7-9 with TRBJ1-3, with TRBD1 matching over 9 bases. Germline assignment: CDR1 SEHNR and CDR2 FQNEAQ (reference sequence). After removal of 2 bases from V and 2 bases from J, the junction contained 1 base not matched to a gene. This CDR3 has 15 residues. The CDR3 loop is CASSLWDRAGNTIYF. CDR3 nucleotides: TGTGCCAGCAGCTTATGGGACAGGGCTGGAAACACCATATATTTT.

The chain joins TRBV6-5 to TRBJ2-7, with D uncertain. The germline V gene encodes CDR1 MNHEY and CDR2 SVGAGI. The CDR3 is made up of 13 amino acids. Trimming took off 9 bases at V and 5 bases at J, with 17 bases between the two ends. The CDR3 DNA reads as TGTGCCAGTCGGGCCCCACGGCTGGACGAGCAGTACTTC. It codes for CASRAPRLDEQYF.

This clone was recorded at least ten times. CDR3 nucleotide sequence: TGCGCCAGCAGCCAAGTCTTAGTGGGGGCCTACAATGAGCAGTTCTTC. It translates to CASSQVLVGAYNEQFF. J is TRBJ2-1 and V is TRBV4-3; the D gene could be TRBD1 or TRBD2 (5 bases each). There are 16 residues in the CDR3. V lost 1 base and J lost 2, with 12 bases in between. Germline CDR1 and CDR2: LGHNA and YSLEER.

The chain couples TRBV30 to TRBJ2-7, with 8 bases identical to TRBD2. The CDR3 runs to 16 residues. J was trimmed by 2 bases and V by 3 bases; bases with no gene match: 12. Germline CDR1 is GTSNPN and CDR2 is SVGIG (reference sequence). CDR3 DNA sequence: TGTGCCTGGAGCGAACCTAAGCGGGGGCCGGCCTACGAGCAGTACTTC. Its protein product is CAWSEPKRGPAYEQYF.